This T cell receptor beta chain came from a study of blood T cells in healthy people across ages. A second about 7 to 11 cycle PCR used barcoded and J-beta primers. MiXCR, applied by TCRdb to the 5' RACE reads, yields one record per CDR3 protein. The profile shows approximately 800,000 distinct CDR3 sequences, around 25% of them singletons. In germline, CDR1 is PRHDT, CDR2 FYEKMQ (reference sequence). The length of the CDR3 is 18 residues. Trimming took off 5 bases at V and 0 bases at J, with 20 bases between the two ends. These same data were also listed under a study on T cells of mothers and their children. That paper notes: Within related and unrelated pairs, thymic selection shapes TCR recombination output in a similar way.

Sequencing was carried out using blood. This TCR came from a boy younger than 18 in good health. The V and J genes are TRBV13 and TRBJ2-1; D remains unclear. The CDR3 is CASSPYPTNPSSYNEQFF. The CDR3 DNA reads TGTGCCAGCAGCCCCTACCCCACTAACCCGAGCTCCTACAATGAGCAGTTCTTC. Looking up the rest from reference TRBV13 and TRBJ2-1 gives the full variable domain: AAGVIQSPRHLIKEKRETATLKCYPIPRHDTVYWYQQGPGQDPQFLISFYEKMQSDKGSIPDRFSAQQFSDYHSELNMSSLELGDSALYFCASSPYPTNPSSYNEQFFGPGTRLTVL.